The present T cell receptor beta chain was sequenced within a study of blood T cell repertoires in COVID-19. Sequencing used immunoSEQ multiplex PCR; TCRdb keeps in-frame clones, though not all of them. Found here are nearly 250,000 clones, more than 70% of them singletons; the top ten hold around 2.1%. The receptor was derived from a woman in her forties or fifties who had recovered from COVID-19. Specimen: PBMCs or T cells enriched from blood (not recorded which).

CDR3 sequence reads: CASSKWPGAVSNTEAFF. In DNA, the CDR3 is TGTGCCAGTAGTAAATGGCCAGGGGCCGTATCGAACACTGAAGCTTTCTTT. This rearrangement joins TRBV19 to TRBJ1-1; perhaps TRBD1 as D (6 bases). This CDR3 has 17 amino acids. The germline V gene has CDR1 LNHDA and CDR2 SQIVND (reference sequence). Deletions cut 4 bases from V and 1 base from J, with 19 bases between.